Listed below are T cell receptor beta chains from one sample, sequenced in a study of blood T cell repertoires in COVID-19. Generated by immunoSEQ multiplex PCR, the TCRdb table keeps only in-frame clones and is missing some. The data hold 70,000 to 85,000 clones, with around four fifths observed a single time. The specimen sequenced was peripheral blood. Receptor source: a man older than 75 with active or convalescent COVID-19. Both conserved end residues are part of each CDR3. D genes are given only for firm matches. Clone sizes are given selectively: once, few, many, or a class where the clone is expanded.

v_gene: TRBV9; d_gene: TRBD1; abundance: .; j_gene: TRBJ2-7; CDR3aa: CASSVGQGWYEQYF; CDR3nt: TGTGCCAGCAGCGTTGGACAGGGTTGGTACGAGCAGTACTTC
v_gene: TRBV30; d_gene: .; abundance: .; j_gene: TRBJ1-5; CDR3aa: CAWSVRGGSNQPQHF; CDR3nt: TGTGCCTGGAGTGTACGAGGGGGTAGCAATCAGCCCCAGCATTTT
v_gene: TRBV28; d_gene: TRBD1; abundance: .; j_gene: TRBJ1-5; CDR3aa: CASSLGVTGDQPQHF; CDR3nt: TGTGCCAGCAGCCTGGGGGTAACAGGGGATCAGCCCCAGCATTTT
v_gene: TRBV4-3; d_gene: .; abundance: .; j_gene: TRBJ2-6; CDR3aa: CASTTGANVLTF; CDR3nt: TGCGCCAGCACTACTGGGGCCAACGTCCTGACTTTC
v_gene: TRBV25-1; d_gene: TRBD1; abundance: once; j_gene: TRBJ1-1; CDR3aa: CASKGVRGLSAEAFF; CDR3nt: TGTGCCAGCAAAGGTGTTAGGGGGCTTAGTGCTGAAGCTTTCTTT
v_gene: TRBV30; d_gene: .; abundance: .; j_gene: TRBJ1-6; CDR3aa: CACAPGYNSPLHF; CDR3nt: TGTGCCTGTGCTCCAGGATATAATTCACCCCTCCACTTT
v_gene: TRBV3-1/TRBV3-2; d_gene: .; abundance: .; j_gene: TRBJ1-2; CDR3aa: CASSLKGGVGYGYTF; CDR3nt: TGTGCCAGCAGCCTTAAGGGGGGGGTCGGCTATGGCTACACCTTC
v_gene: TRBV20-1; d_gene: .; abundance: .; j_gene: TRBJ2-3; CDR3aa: CSAFSSDTQYF; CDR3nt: TGCAGTGCTTTTAGCTCAGATACGCAGTATTTT
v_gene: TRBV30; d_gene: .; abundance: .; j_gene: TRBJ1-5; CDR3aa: CAWSDYLQPQHF; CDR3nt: TGTGCCTGGAGTGACTATCTACAGCCCCAGCATTTT
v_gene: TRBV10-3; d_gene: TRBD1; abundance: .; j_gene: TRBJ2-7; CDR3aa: CAISENRDRVLEQYF; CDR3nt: TGTGCCATCAGTGAAAACCGGGACAGGGTTCTCGAGCAGTACTTC
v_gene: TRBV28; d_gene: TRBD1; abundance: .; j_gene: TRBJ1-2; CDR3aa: CASSPTGTYGYTF; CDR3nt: TGTGCCAGCAGTCCGACAGGGACATATGGCTACACCTTC
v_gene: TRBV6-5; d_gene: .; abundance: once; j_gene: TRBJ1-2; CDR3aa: CATSEGGDGYTF; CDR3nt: TGTGCCACTTCGGAGGGGGGGGATGGCTACACCTTC
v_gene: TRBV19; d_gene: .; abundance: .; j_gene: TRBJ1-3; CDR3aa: CASIQSTGNTIYF; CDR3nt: TGTGCCAGTATCCAAAGCACTGGAAACACCATATATTTT
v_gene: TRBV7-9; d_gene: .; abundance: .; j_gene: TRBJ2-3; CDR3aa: CASSLPRDLAPHTQYF; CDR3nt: TGTGCCAGCAGCTTGCCTCGGGACTTGGCTCCCCATACGCAGTATTTT
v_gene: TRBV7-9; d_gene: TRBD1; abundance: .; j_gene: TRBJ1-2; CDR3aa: CASSLAGQGREGYTF; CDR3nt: TGTGCCAGCAGCTTAGCGGGACAGGGAAGGGAAGGCTACACCTTC
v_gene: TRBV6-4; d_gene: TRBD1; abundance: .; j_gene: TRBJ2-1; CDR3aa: CARTGGPYSPPEQFF; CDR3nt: TGTGCCAGGACAGGGGGCCCATATTCTCCACCTGAGCAGTTCTTC
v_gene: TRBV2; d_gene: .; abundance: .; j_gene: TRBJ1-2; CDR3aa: CASSELTGYTF; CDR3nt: TGTGCCAGCAGTGAATTGACAGGCTACACCTTC
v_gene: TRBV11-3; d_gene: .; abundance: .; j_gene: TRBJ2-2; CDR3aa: CASSLVPSENTGELFF; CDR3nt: TGTGCCAGCAGCTTAGTTCCTAGCGAGAACACCGGGGAGCTGTTTTTT
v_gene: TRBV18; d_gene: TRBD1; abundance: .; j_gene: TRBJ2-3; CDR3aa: CASSPRTGTDTQYF; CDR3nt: TGTGCCAGCTCACCAAGGACAGGGACAGATACGCAGTATTTT
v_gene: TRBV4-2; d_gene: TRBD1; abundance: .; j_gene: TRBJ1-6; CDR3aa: CASSQDLGDRGSSPLHF; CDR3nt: TGTGCCAGCAGCCAAGATCTAGGGGACAGGGGTTCTTCACCCCTCCACTTT
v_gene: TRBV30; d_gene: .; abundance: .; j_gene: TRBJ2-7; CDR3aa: CAWSPSSYEQYF; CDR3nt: TGTGCCTGGAGTCCCTCTTCCTACGAGCAGTACTTC
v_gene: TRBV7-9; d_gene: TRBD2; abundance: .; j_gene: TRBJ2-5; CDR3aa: CASSLRTSVETQYF; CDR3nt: TGTGCCAGCAGCTTGCGGACTAGTGTGGAGACCCAGTACTTC
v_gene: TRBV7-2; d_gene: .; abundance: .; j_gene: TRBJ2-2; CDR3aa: CASSSDRTNTGELFF; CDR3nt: TGTGCCAGCAGCTCCGACAGGACGAACACCGGGGAGCTGTTTTTT
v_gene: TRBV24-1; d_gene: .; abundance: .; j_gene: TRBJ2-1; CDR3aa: CATSDTGTSYNEQFF; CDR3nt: TGTGCCACCAGTGATACTGGGACATCTTACAATGAGCAGTTCTTC
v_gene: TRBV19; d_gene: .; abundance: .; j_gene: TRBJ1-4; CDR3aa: CASRPTTGEKLFF; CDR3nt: TGTGCCAGTAGACCGACCACAGGAGAAAAACTGTTTTTT
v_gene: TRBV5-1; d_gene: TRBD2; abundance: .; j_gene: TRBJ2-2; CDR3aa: CASSRTSGTGELFF; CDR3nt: TGCGCCAGCAGCCGAACTAGCGGGACTGGGGAGCTGTTTTTT
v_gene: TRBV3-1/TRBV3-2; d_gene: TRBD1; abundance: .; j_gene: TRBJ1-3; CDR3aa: CASSRGTGTSGNTIYF; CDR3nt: TGTGCCAGCAGCCGTGGGACAGGAACCTCTGGAAACACCATATATTTT
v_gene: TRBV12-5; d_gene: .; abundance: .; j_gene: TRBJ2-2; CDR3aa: CASGPPGWPQAGELFF; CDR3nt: TGTGCTAGTGGTCCACCGGGATGGCCGCAGGCCGGGGAGCTGTTTTTT
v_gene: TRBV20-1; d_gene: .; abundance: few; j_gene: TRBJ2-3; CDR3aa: CSARRSAGQYF; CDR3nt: TGCAGTGCTAGAAGGTCAGCGGGGCAGTATTTT
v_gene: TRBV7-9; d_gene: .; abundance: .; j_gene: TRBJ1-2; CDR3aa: CASSPNRDYGYTF; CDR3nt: TGTGCCAGCAGCCCTAACCGGGACTATGGCTACACCTTC
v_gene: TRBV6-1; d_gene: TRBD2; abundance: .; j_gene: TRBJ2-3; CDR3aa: CASSVAGGFTDTQYF; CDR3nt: TGTGCCAGCAGTGTAGCGGGAGGATTCACAGATACGCAGTATTTT
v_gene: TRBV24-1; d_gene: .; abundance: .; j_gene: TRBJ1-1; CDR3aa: CATSDVTNTEAFF; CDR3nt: TGTGCCACCAGTGATGTGACAAACACTGAAGCTTTCTTT
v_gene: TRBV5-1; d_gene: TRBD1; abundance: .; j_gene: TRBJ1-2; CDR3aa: CASSLGTASGYTF; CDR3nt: TGCGCCAGCAGCCTAGGGACAGCCTCAGGCTACACCTTC
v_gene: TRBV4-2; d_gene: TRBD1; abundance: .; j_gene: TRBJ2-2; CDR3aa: CASSQDWTGANTGELFF; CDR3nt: TGTGCCAGCAGCCAAGATTGGACAGGGGCGAACACCGGGGAGCTGTTTTTT
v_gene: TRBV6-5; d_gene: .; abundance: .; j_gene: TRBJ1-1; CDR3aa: CASSLQENTEAFF; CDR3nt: TGTGCCAGCAGCCTACAGGAGAACACTGAAGCTTTCTTT
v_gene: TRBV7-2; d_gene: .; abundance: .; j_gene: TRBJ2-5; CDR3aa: CASRPRVQETQYF; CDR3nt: TGTGCCAGCAGACCCAGGGTCCAAGAGACCCAGTACTTC
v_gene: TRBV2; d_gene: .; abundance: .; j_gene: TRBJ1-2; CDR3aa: CASRQGSFTGGNGYTF; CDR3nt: TGTGCCAGCAGACAGGGAAGCTTCACGGGAGGAAATGGCTACACCTTC
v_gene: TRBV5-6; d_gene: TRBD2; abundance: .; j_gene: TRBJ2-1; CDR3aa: CASSPLAGAVNEQFF; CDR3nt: TGTGCCAGCAGCCCCCTAGCGGGGGCCGTTAATGAGCAGTTCTTC
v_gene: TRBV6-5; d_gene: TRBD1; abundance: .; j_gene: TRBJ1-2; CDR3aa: CAIRTTGRYGYTF; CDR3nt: TGTGCCATCCGAACGACAGGGCGCTATGGCTACACCTTC
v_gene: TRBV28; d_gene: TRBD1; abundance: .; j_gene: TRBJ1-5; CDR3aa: CASSLTRGLSQPQHF; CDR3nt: TGTGCCAGCAGTTTAACGAGGGGGCTTAGTCAGCCCCAGCATTTT
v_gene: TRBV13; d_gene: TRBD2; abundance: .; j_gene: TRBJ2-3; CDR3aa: CASSRPGGRAGTTDTQYF; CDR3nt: TGTGCCAGCAGCCGCCCGGGCGGGAGGGCCGGCACTACAGATACGCAGTATTTT
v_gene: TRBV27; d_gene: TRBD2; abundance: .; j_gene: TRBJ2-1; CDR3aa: CASSSPGTRVLEQFF; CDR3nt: TGTGCCAGCAGCTCCCCGGGGACTAGGGTTCTTGAGCAGTTCTTC
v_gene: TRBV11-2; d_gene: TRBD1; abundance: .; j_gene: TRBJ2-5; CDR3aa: CASSLGSGGAETQYF; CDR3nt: TGTGCCAGCAGCCTGGGGTCAGGGGGCGCGGAGACCCAGTACTTC
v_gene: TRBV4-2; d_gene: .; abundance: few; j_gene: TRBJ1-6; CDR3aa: CASSQDRSHYNSPLHF; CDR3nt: TGTGCCAGCAGCCAAGACAGGTCCCACTATAATTCACCCCTCCACTTT
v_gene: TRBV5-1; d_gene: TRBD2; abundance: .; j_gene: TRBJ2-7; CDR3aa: CASSVETGTSAEEQYF; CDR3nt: TGCGCCAGCAGCGTTGAAACCGGGACTAGCGCGGAAGAGCAGTACTTC
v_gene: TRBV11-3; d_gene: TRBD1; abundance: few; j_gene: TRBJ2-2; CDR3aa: CASSFMGTGTGELFF; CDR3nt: TGTGCCAGCAGCTTTATGGGGACAGGGACCGGGGAGCTGTTTTTT
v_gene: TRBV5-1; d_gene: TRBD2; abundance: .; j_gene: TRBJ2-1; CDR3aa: CASSLGLAGEQFF; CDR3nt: TGCGCCAGCAGCTTAGGACTAGCGGGGGAGCAGTTCTTC
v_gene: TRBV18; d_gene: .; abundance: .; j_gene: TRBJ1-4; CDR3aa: CASSPQTDNEKLFF; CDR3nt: TGTGCCAGCTCACCACAGACAGATAATGAAAAACTGTTTTTT
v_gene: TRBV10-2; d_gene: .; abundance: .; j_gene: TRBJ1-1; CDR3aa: CASSDWSGGSTEAFF; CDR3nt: TGCGCCAGCAGTGATTGGTCAGGAGGGAGTACTGAAGCTTTCTTT
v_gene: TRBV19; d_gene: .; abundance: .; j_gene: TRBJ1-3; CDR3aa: CASRVAPGNTIYF; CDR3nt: TGTGCCAGTCGGGTGGCGCCTGGAAACACCATATATTTT
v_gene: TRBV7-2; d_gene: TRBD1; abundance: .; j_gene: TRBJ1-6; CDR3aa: CASSLVDRDSPLHF; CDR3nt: TGTGCCAGCAGCTTAGTAGACAGGGATTCACCCCTCCACTTT
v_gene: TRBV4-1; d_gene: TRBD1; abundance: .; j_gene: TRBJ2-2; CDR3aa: CASSLGQGATGELFF; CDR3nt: TGCGCCAGCAGCCTAGGACAGGGGGCGACCGGGGAGCTGTTTTTT
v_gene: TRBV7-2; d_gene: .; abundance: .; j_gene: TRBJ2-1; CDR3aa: CASSPVADSSYNEQFF; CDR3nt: TGTGCCAGCAGCCCCGTAGCGGATAGCTCCTACAATGAGCAGTTCTTC
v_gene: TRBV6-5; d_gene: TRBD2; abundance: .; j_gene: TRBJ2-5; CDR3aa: CASRISGAETQYF; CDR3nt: TGTGCCAGCAGGATTAGCGGGGCGGAGACCCAGTACTTC